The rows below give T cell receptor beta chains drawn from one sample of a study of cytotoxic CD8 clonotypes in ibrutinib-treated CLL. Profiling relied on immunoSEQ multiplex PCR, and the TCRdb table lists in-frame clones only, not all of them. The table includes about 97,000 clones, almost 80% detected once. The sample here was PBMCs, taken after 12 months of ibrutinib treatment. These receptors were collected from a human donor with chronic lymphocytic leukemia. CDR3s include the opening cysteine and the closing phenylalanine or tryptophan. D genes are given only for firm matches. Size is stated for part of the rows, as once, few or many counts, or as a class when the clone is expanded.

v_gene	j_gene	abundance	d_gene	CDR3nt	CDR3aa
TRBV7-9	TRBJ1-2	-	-	TGTGCCAGCAGCTCAGGGACGGCCTATGGCTACACCTTC	CASSSGTAYGYTF
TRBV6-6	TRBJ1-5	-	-	TGTGCCAGCAGTACCCCGGGGAGGCTCCAGCCCCAGCATTTT	CASSTPGRLQPQHF
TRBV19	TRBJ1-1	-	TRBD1	TGTGCCAGTAGACGGGACAGGGACTCTCCTGAAGCTTTCTTT	CASRRDRDSPEAFF
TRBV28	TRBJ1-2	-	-	TGTGCCAGCGGACACGACAGCTACTATGGCTACACCTTC	CASGHDSYYGYTF
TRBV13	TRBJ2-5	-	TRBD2	TGTGCCAGCAGCTTAGTTGCGGGGGGGCTGATGGAGACCCAGTACTTC	CASSLVAGGLMETQYF
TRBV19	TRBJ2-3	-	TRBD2	TGTGCCAGTAGATCTAGCGGCGGGGGGGCAGTAGATACGCAGTATTTT	CASRSSGGGAVDTQYF
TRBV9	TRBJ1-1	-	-	TGTGCCAGCAGCGTAGGTACCAACACTGAAGCTTTCTTT	CASSVGTNTEAFF
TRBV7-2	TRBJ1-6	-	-	TGTGCCAGCAGCCTAACTAATTCGGGTTCACCCCTCCACTTT	CASSLTNSGSPLHF
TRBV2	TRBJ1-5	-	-	TGTGCCAGCGGGTACCGGGCGGGCAATCAGCCCCAGCATTTT	CASGYRAGNQPQHF
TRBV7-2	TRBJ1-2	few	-	TGTGCCAGCAGAGAGGCGGACGACGATGGCTACACCTTC	CASREADDDGYTF
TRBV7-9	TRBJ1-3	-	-	TGTGCCAGCAGCCCCAAGCAGCTAGGCACCATATATTTT	CASSPKQLGTIYF
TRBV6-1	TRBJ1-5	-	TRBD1	TGTGCCAGCAGTGACCCTTCCGGGACAGGGTATCAGCCCCAGCATTTT	CASSDPSGTGYQPQHF
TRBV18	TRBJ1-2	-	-	TGTGCCAGCTCACCAGGGCAGGGCTATGGCTACACCTTC	CASSPGQGYGYTF
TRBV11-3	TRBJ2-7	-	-	TGTGCCAGCAGCTTAGGCGGGGACGCCTACGAGCAGTACTTC	CASSLGGDAYEQYF
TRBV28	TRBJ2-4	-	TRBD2	TGTGCCAGCAGTTTCAGGGGACTAGCAGGGAGCATTCAGTACTTC	CASSFRGLAGSIQYF
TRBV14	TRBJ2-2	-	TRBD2	TGTGCCAGCCCCGTAGCGGGGGCTATGGGCACCGGGGAGCTGTTTTTT	CASPVAGAMGTGELFF
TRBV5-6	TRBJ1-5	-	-	TGTGCCAGCAGCTTGGGGCAGGGAGGAGGTAGCAATCAGCCCCAGCATTTT	CASSLGQGGGSNQPQHF
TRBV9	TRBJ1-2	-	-	TGTGCCAGCAGCGTAGAAAAGGGTGGTGGCTACACCTTC	CASSVEKGGGYTF
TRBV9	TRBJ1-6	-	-	TGTGCCAGCAGCGTAGGGCCAGAATCGCATTCACCCCTCCACTTT	CASSVGPESHSPLHF